This T cell receptor beta chain was recorded in a study of blood T cell repertoires in COVID-19. For the study at large: PBMCs, B-cell-depleted T cells, or T cells provided the cDNA or gDNA that made up the material.

In the study's own analysis: Amplification of reference gene primers was used by the study to estimate nucleated cell counts. TCRdb's table, derived via immunoSEQ multiplex PCR, lists solely in-frame clones and lacks some. V, J and clone size reflect that table, while D and trimming were determined from the DNA. The sample shows about 300,000 clones, 70% to 90% of them seen only once. The CDR3 extends over 16 amino acids. Germline CDR1 MNHEY, CDR2 SMNVEV (reference sequence). Deletions cut 4 bases from V and 0 bases from J, with 16 bases between. The rearrangement joins TRBV27 to TRBJ2-7; maybe TRBD2 (6 bases). This TCR was sampled from a woman in her 30s who had recovered from COVID-19. The sequencing input was peripheral blood. CDR3 amino acids: CASSSIPAGNSYEQYF. The DNA for the CDR3 is TGTGCCAGCAGTTCAATCCCCGCGGGAAACTCCTACGAGCAGTACTTC.